Listed below are T cell receptor beta chains from one sample, sequenced in a study of T-cell memory formation after mild COVID-19. One entry per CDR3 protein, called by TCRdb with MiXCR from the 5' RACE reads. Among about 110,000 distinct CDR3 sequences listed, about 15% were seen once. Sequenced input: PBMCs or a T cell subset sorted from them (not recorded which). Receptors originate from an adult woman who had mild COVID-19 (a few samples of this study predate the infection). Cell type and time point are not known. The CDR3 runs from the conserved cysteine through the conserved F or W. D genes are given only for firm matches. A clone size is listed for some rows: how often the clone was seen (once, few, many), or a class if it is expanded.

j_call d_call clone_size v_call cdr3_nt cdr3_aa
TRBJ1-2 TRBD1 . TRBV9 TGTGCCAGCAGCGACGAATCAGGGGGCGGTGACTATGGCTACACCTTC CASSDESGGGDYGYTF
TRBJ2-3 TRBD2 . TRBV7-9 TGTGCCAGCAGCTCGGGACTAGATGATACGCAGTATTTT CASSSGLDDTQYF
TRBJ2-7 TRBD2 few TRBV4-1 TGCGCCAGCAGCCCCGTAGCGGGGGGTAGCTCCTACGAGCAGTACTTC CASSPVAGGSSYEQYF
TRBJ2-1 . many TRBV7-9 TGTGCCAGCAGCTTAGGGGTCGTGCAGTTCTTC CASSLGVVQFF
TRBJ2-2 TRBD1 few TRBV7-9 TGTGCCAGCAGCACACTACGGGACAGCCGCCCCGGGGAGCTGTTTTTT CASSTLRDSRPGELFF
TRBJ2-2 TRBD1 few TRBV29-1 TGCAGCGTTGGGGACAGATACACCGGGGAGCTGTTTTTT CSVGDRYTGELFF
TRBJ2-7 . few TRBV9 TGTGCCAGCAGCGTAGTAGACAGCCCCTACGAGCAGTACTTC CASSVVDSPYEQYF
TRBJ2-7 . . TRBV5-1 TGCGCCAGCAGCTTTGCAGGTCGGGGACCGCTGAACGAGCAGTACTTC CASSFAGRGPLNEQYF
TRBJ2-7 . . TRBV5-5 TGTGCCAGCAGCTCGGTAACAGGGAACGGTCCGACCCACGAGCAGTACTTC CASSSVTGNGPTHEQYF
TRBJ2-1 TRBD1 . TRBV6-5 TGTGCCAGCAGCCTTGACAGGGGTGAGCAGTTCTTC CASSLDRGEQFF
TRBJ2-5 TRBD1 few TRBV7-6 TGTGCCAGCAGCCCGGGGACAGAAGAGACCCAGTACTTC CASSPGTEETQYF
TRBJ2-7 TRBD1 many TRBV5-5 TGTGCCAGCAGCTTCGGGACAGGGGGCTACGAGCAGTACTTC CASSFGTGGYEQYF
TRBJ1-2 . . TRBV20-1 TGCAGTGCTAGAGTTTTTCGGTCGGACCCATATGGCTACACCTTC CSARVFRSDPYGYTF
TRBJ2-2 TRBD1 . TRBV7-2 TGTGCCAGCAGCTCCCCGGGACAGCTGAACACCGGGGAGCTGTTTTTT CASSSPGQLNTGELFF
TRBJ2-1 . . TRBV13 TGTGCCAGCAGCTTAGGATGGCACTCCTACAATGAGCAGTTCTTC CASSLGWHSYNEQFF
TRBJ2-7 . few TRBV2 TGTGCCAGCAGTGAAGGAGCAGGTTACTCCTACGAGCAGTACTTC CASSEGAGYSYEQYF
TRBJ2-1 . . TRBV30 TGTGCCTGGAGTCTCCTAGGGGACTACAATGAGCAGTTCTTC CAWSLLGDYNEQFF
TRBJ2-7 TRBD1 few TRBV20-1 TGCAGTGCTAGAGGCGCAGGGGGCCTACTCTACGAGCAGTACTTC CSARGAGGLLYEQYF
TRBJ2-1 . . TRBV7-9 TGTGCCAGCAGCTCAGTCAGTGAGCAGTTCTTC CASSSVSEQFF
TRBJ2-1 TRBD1 few TRBV4-3 TGCGCCAGCAGGCGGACAGGATACAATGAGCAGTTCTTC CASRRTGYNEQFF
TRBJ2-4 . many TRBV7-9 TGTGCCAGCAGCCCGTCCTACAAAAACATTCAGTACTTC CASSPSYKNIQYF
TRBJ2-1 . . TRBV7-2 TGTGCCAGCAGCTCCGGCGGGGCTCCCTACAATGAGCAGTTCTTC CASSSGGAPYNEQFF
TRBJ1-1 . . TRBV7-8 TGTGCCAGCAGCTTAGGAGGGGTCAACACTGAAGCTTTCTTT CASSLGGVNTEAFF
TRBJ2-1 . few TRBV5-8 TGTGCCAGCGCGGGCAGGGGAGGGAGTAGCCCCAACAATGAGCAGTTCTTC CASAGRGGSSPNNEQFF
TRBJ2-3 . few TRBV12-3/TRBV12-4 TGTGCCAGCAGTTTCTGGGGCGGATACACAGATACGCAGTATTTT CASSFWGGYTDTQYF
TRBJ2-7 . . TRBV27 TGTGCCAGCAGTACGGGACACCCTACAGCGGCCCTCGAGCAGTACTTC CASSTGHPTAALEQYF
TRBJ2-3 . . TRBV15 TGTGCCACCAGCAGAGTGGGTACAGGAACAGATACGCAGTATTTT CATSRVGTGTDTQYF
TRBJ2-7 TRBD2 few TRBV20-1 TGCAGATTAGCGGGGGGGCCCTACGAGCAGTACTTC CRLAGGPYEQYF
TRBJ1-1 . . TRBV9 TGTGCCAGCAGCCCAGATGGGGCTATGAACACTGAAGCTTTCTTT CASSPDGAMNTEAFF
TRBJ2-1 . many TRBV5-1 TGCGCCAGCAGCTTTGAGTTCAATGAGCAGTTCTTC CASSFEFNEQFF
TRBJ2-1 . . TRBV30 TGTGCCTGGAGCATCGTTAATGAGCAGTTCTTC CAWSIVNEQFF
TRBJ1-2 . few TRBV12-3/TRBV12-4 TGTGCCAGCAGGGAGGGGATTTACTATGGCTACACCTTC CASREGIYYGYTF
TRBJ1-5 . . TRBV5-5 TGTGCCAGCAGCTCCAAAGGGTGGGAAAATCAGCCCCAGCATTTT CASSSKGWENQPQHF
TRBJ2-1 . . TRBV10-3 TGTGCCATCAGTGAGGGTCCCGGGGCGGTTGAGCAGTTCTTC CAISEGPGAVEQFF
TRBJ2-1 TRBD2 . TRBV6-2/TRBV6-3 TGTGCCAGCAGCAAAAGTAGCGGGAGGGAGGTCTTC CASSKSSGREVF
TRBJ1-1 . . TRBV12-3/TRBV12-4 TGTGCCAGCAGTTACTCGGCAGGGAACACTGAAGCTTTCTTT CASSYSAGNTEAFF